This T cell receptor (beta chain) was identified during a study of CD8+ T cells in alopecia areata. Whole-study context: Tofacitinib therapy took 6 to 18 months; 6 months off drug came after.

Starting from PBMCs, sorting isolated CD4+ and CD8+ T cells. Looked up from germline, CDR1 is MGHDK and CDR2 is SYGVNS. The CDR3 runs to 13 residues. V was cut by 7 bases and J by 0 bases, with 4 bases left in between. RNA was extracted and reverse transcribed into cDNA as the sequencing template. The data were produced by immunoSEQ multiplex PCR, yet TCRdb's version contains in-frame clones alone and is incomplete. The sample has hundreds of thousands of clones, around 62% seen once. The receptor comes from a human donor with alopecia areata. The sequenced sample was CD4+ T cells sorted from blood, obtained at week 0. The V gene is TRBV25-1, the J gene TRBJ2-6; D ambiguous. The CDR3 sequence: CASILSGANVLTF. CDR3 coding DNA: TGTGCCAGCATCCTCTCTGGGGCCAACGTCCTGACTTTC.